The 5 T cell receptor beta chains reported below all come from one sample, sequenced in a study of Ad26.COV2.S vaccination and SARS-CoV-2 variants. Regarding treatment: about 20 received Ad26.COV2.S at low or high dose, single or two shots; 5 received placebo; per-sample allocation not given. On day 63 after the first injection, vaccine and placebo recipients gave samples. The table came from immunoSEQ multiplex PCR; TCRdb's copy has only in-frame clones and leaves some out. The sample contains about 480,000 clones, 70% to 90% of which appear only once. Source: peripheral blood, taken in a trial of Ad26.COV2.S vaccine versus placebo. Receptors originate from a person between 18 and 60 years old who received the Ad26.COV2.S COVID-19 vaccine or a placebo.

The V call is TRBV29-1, the J call TRBJ1-2; D is possibly TRBD1 (6 bases). Trimming took 7 bases from V and 2 from J, leaving 8 bases between them. The CDR3 has 11 amino acids. Germline V lookup: CDR1 SQVTM, CDR2 ANQGSEA. The CDR3 DNA sequence: TGCAGCGGACAGGAGAACTATGGCTACACCTTC. This gives the protein CSGQENYGYTF.

The chain recombines TRBV19 with TRBJ2-2, with 8 bases lining up with TRBD1. This CDR3 is 15 amino acids long. V dropped 1 base and J dropped 6; count of bases not matched to a gene: 4. CDR1 LNHDA and CDR2 SQIVND come from the germline V gene (reference sequence). CDR3 region: CASSIGGQVAGELFF. CDR3 coding DNA: TGTGCCAGTAGTATAGGGGGACAGGTAGCCGGGGAGCTGTTTTTT. The variable domain in full, with the rest retrieved from reference TRBV19 and TRBJ2-2, is DGGITQSPKYLFRKEGQNVTLSCEQNLNHDAMYWYRQDPGQGLRLIYYSQIVNDFQKGDIAEGYSVSREKKESFPLTVTSAQKNPTAFYLCASSIGGQVAGELFFGEGSRLTVL.

The CDR3 DNA reads TGTGCCAGCAGCTTGGTCCGGATGAACACTGAAGCTTTCTTT. Amino acid sequence: CASSLVRMNTEAFF. The J gene is TRBJ1-1, the V gene TRBV5-6; D unresolved. This CDR3 has 14 amino acids. Germline V gene lookup returns CDR1 SGHDT and CDR2 YYEEEE. V was shortened by 0 bases and J by 0 bases, with 6 bases between the two germline ends.

The V and J genes are TRBV25-1 and TRBJ2-7; the D gene is possibly TRBD2 (6 bases). Germline CDR1 MGHDK, CDR2 SYGVNS. V was shortened by 3 bases and J by 5 bases, with 17 bases between the two germline ends. The CDR3 extends over 15 amino acids. The chain's CDR3 is CASSDFRTKFDEQYF. CDR3 nucleotides: TGTGCCAGCAGTGATTTCCGGACTAAATTCGACGAGCAGTACTTC.

This sequence joins TRBV12-3 or TRBV12-4 and TRBJ2-4, with D possibly matching TRBD1 (5 bases). This CDR3 has 11 residues. V lost 2 bases and J 11 bases, leaving 7 bases between the germline ends. CDR3 sequence (DNA): TGTGCCAGCAGTTTAACAGGTTTTCAGTACTTC. This codes for CASSLTGFQYF.